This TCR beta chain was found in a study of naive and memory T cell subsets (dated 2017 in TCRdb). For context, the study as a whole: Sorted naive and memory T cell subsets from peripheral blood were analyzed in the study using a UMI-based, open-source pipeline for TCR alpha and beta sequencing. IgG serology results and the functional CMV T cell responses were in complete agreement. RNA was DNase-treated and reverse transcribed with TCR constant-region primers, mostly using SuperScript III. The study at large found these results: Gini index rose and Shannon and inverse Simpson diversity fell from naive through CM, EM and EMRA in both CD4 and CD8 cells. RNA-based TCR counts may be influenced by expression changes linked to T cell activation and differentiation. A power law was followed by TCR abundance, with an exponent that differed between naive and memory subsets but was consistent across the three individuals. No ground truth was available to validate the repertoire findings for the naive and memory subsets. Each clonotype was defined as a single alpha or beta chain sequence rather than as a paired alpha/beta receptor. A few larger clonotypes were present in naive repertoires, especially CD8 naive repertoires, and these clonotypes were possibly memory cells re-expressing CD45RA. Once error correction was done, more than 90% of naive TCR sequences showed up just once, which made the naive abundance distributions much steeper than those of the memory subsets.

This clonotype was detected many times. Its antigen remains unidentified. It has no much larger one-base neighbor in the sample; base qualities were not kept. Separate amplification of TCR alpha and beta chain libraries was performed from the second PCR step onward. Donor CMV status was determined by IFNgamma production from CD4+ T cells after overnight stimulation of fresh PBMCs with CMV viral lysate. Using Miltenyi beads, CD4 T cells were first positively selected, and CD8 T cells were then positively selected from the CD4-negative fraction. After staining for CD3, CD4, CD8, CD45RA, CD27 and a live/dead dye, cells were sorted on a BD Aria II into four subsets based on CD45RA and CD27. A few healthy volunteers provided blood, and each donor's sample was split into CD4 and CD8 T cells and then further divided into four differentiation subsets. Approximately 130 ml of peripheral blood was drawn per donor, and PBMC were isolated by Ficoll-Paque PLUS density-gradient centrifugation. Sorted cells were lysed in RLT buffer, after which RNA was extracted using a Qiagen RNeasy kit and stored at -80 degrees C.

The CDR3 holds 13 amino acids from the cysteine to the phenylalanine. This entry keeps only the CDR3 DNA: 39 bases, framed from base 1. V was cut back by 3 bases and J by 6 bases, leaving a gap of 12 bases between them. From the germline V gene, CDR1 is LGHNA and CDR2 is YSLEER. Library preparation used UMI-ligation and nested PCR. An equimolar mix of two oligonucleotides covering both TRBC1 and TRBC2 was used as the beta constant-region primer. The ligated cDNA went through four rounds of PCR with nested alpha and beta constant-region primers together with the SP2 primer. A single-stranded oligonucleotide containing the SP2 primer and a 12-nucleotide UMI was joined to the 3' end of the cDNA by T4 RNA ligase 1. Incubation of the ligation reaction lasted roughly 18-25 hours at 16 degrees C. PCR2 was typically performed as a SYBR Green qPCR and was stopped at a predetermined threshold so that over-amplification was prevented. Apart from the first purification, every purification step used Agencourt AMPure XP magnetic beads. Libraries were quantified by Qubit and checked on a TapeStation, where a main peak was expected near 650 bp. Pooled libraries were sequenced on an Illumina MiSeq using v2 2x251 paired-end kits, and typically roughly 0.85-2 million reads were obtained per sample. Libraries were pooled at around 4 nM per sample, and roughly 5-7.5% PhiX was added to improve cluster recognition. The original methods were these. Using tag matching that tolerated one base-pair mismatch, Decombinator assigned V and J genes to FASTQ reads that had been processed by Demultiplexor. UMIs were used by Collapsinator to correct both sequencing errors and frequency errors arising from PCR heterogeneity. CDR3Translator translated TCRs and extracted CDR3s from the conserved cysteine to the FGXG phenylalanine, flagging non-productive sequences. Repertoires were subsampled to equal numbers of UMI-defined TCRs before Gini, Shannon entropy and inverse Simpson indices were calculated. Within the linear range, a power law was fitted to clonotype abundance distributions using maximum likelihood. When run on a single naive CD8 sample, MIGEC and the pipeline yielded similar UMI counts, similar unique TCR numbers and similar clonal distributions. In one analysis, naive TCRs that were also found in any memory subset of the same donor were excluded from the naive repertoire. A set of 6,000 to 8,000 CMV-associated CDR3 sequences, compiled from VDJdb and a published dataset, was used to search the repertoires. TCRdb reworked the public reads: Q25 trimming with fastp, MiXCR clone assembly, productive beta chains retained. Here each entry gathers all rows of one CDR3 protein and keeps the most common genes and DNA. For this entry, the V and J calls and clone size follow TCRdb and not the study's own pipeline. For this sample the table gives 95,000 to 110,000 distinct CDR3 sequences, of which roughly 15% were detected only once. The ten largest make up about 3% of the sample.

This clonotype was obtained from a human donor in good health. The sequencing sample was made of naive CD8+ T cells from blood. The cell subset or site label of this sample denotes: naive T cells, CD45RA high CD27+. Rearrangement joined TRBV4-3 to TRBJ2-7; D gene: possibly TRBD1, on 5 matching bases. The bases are TGCGCCAGCAGCCATAATCAGGGCAGCGAGCAGTACTTC. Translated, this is CASSHNQGSEQYF.